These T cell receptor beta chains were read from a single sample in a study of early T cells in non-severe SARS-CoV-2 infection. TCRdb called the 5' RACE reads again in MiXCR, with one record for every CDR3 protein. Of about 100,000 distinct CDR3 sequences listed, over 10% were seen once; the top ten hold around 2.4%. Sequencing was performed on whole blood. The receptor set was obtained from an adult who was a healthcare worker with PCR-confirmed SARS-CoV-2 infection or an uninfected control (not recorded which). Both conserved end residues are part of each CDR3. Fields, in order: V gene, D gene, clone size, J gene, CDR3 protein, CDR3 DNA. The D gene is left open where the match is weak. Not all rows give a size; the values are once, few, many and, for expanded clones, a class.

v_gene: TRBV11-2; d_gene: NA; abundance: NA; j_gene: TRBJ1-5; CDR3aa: CASSVEGGAGQPQHF; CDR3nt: TGTGCCAGCAGCGTGGAGGGGGGCGCGGGTCAGCCCCAGCATTTT
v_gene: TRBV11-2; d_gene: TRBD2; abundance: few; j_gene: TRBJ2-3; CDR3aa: CASSWLAGGDTDTQYF; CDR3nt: TGTGCCAGCAGCTGGTTGGCGGGGGGGGACACAGATACGCAGTATTTT
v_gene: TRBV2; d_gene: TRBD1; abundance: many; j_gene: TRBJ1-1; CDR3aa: CASTTDRANTEAFF; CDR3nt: TGTGCCAGCACCACTGACAGGGCCAACACTGAAGCTTTCTTT
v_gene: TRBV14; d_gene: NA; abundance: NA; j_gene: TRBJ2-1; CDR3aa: CASSPQSGSYNEQFF; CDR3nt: TGTGCCAGCAGCCCTCAGAGCGGCTCCTACAATGAGCAGTTCTTC
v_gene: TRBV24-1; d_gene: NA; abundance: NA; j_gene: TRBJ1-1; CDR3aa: CATSERGDTEAFF; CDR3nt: TGTGCCACCAGTGAGCGGGGGGACACTGAAGCTTTCTTT
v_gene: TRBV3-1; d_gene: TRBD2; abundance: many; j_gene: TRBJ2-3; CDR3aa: CASSPWGSGGARDTQYF; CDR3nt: TGTGCCAGCAGCCCCTGGGGTAGCGGGGGGGCAAGAGATACGCAGTATTTT
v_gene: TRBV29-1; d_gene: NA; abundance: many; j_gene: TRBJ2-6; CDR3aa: CSVGQGDGANVLTF; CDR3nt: TGCAGCGTTGGGCAAGGGGACGGGGCCAACGTCCTGACTTTC
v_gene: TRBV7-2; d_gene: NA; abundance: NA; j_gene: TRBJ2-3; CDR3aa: CASSFDRSVTDTQYF; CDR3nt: TGTGCCAGCAGCTTCGATCGCTCAGTCACAGATACGCAGTATTTT
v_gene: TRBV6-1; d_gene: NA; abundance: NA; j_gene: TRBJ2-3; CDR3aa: CASSEAETVAVPGDTQYF; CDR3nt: TGTGCCAGCAGTGAAGCCGAGACCGTGGCGGTCCCTGGAGATACGCAGTATTTT
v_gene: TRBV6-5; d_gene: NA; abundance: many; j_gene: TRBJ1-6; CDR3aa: CASTADAGNSPLHF; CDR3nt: TGTGCCAGCACGGCGGACGCCGGTAATTCACCCCTCCACTTT
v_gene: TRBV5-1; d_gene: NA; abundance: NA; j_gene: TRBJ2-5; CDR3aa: CATRPDSQETQYF; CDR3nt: TGCGCCACCAGGCCTGACAGTCAAGAGACCCAGTACTTC
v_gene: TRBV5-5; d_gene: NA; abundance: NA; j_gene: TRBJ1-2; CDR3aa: CASSRDSRNYGYTF; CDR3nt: TGTGCCAGCAGCCGCGACAGCCGTAACTATGGCTACACCTTC
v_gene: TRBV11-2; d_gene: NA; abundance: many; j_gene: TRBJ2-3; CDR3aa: CASSPYGRGRTDTQYF; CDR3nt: TGTGCCAGCAGCCCCTACGGTCGAGGGAGGACAGATACGCAGTATTTT
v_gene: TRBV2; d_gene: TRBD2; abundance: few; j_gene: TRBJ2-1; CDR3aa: CASSGFLGGGGTYNEQFF; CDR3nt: TGTGCCAGCAGTGGTTTCCTCGGTGGCGGGGGGACCTACAATGAGCAGTTCTTC
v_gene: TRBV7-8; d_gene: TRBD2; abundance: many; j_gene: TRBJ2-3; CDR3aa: CASRLTSGADTQYF; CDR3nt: TGTGCCAGCAGGCTGACTAGCGGGGCAGATACGCAGTATTTT
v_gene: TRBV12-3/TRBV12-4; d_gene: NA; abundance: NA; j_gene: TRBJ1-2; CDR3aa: CASSLGGGRGANYGYTF; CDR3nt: TGTGCCAGCAGTTTAGGCGGTGGCAGGGGAGCTAACTATGGCTACACCTTC
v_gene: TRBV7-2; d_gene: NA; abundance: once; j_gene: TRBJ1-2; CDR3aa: CASSNRQENYAYTF; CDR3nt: TGTGCCAGCAGTAACAGACAGGAAAACTATGCCTACACCTTC
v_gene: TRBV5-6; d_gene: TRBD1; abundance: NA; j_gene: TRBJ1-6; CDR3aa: CASSFGTGSSYNSPLHF; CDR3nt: TGTGCCAGCAGCTTTGGGACAGGGAGCTCCTATAATTCACCCCTCCACTTT
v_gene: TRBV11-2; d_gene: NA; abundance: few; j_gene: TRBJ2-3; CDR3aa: CASRLGGPTDTQYF; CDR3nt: TGTGCCAGCAGGCTCGGGGGCCCCACGGATACGCAGTATTTT
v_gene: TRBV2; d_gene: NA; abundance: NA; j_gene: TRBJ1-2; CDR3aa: CAGGSNYGYTF; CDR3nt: TGTGCCGGAGGGTCTAACTATGGCTACACCTTC
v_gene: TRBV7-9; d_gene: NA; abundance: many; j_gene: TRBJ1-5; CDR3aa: CASSLTGGQPQHF; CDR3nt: TGTGCCAGCAGCTTAACGGGGGGGCAGCCCCAGCATTTT
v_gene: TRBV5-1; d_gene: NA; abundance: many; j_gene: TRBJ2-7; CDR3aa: CASSSQDGRTYEQYF; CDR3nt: TGCGCCAGCAGCTCCCAGGACGGGAGAACCTACGAGCAGTACTTC
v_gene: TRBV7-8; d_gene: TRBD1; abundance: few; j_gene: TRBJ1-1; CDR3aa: CASSTRRRDSNTEAFF; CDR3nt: TGTGCCAGCAGCACGCGCAGACGGGACAGCAACACTGAAGCTTTCTTT
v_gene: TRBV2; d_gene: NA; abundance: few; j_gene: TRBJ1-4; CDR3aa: CASSDRGGNEKLFF; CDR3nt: TGTGCCAGCAGTGACAGGGGCGGTAATGAAAAACTGTTTTTT
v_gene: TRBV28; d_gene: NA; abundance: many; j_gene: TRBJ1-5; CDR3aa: CASSLFRGQPQHF; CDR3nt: TGTGCCAGCAGTTTATTCCGGGGTCAGCCCCAGCATTTT
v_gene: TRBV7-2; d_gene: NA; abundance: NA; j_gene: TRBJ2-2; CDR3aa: CASSFGGGSGTGELFF; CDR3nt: TGTGCCAGCAGCTTCGGAGGGGGCTCGGGCACCGGGGAGCTGTTTTTT
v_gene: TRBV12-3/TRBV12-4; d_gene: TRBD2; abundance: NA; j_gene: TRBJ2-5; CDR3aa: CASSLGGEAQYF; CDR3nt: TGTGCCAGCAGTTTGGGGGGGGAGGCCCAGTACTTC
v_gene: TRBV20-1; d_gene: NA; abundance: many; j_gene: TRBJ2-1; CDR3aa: CSAPYNEQFF; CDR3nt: TGCAGTGCCCCCTACAATGAGCAGTTCTTC
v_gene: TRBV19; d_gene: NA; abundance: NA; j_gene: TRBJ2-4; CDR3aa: CASSRGSGTKNIQYF; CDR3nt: TGTGCCAGTAGTAGAGGGAGTGGGACCAAAAACATTCAGTACTTC
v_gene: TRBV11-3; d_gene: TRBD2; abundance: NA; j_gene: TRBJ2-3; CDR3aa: CASSFRPSGSDTQYF; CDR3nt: TGTGCCAGCAGCTTTAGGCCTAGCGGGTCAGATACGCAGTATTTT
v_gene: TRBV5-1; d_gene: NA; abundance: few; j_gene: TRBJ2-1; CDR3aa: CASSRRGVHNEQFF; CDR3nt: TGCGCCAGCAGCCGCAGGGGTGTCCACAATGAGCAGTTCTTC
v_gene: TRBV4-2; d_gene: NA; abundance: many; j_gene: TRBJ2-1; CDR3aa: CASSQEGGAYNEQFF; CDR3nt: TGTGCCAGCAGCCAAGAAGGGGGGGCATACAATGAGCAGTTCTTC
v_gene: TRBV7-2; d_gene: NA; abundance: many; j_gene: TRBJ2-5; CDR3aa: CASSSPRGGPETQYF; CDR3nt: TGTGCCAGCAGCTCCCCTCGCGGAGGCCCAGAGACCCAGTACTTC